This TCR beta chain was captured by sequencing in a study of blood T cell repertoires in COVID-19. Across the study: Some COVID-19 samples were acute and others convalescent; all came from the United States, Italy and Spain. PBMCs, B-cell-depleted T cells, or T cells provided the cDNA or gDNA that made up the material.

With 6 bases removed from V and 0 bases from J, the gap between germline ends came to 9 bases. The CDR3 is 14 amino acids. Per the germline V gene, CDR1 is LNHDA and CDR2 is SQIVND (reference sequence). This clone was seen only a few times. The same CDR3 arises from other DNA sequences in this sample as well. In the original analysis: Nucleated cell number was recorded as an estimate derived from reference gene primer amplification. Assay: immunoSEQ multiplex PCR; the TCRdb copy retains only in-frame clones and omits some. The V and J calls and the clone size are those of that table, but D and trimming were determined from the DNA. Of about 210,000 clones detected, roughly 85% appear once; the ten largest clones hold 4.5% to 5.5%.

The gene calls are TRBV19 and TRBJ1-3; D is unclear. The material sequenced was peripheral blood. This TCR was recovered from a man aged 50-60 years with COVID-19, enrolled during active disease. CDR3 nucleotide sequence: TGTGCCAGTAGCCGGACTGTCTCTGGAAACACCATATATTTT. It translates to CASSRTVSGNTIYF.